This T cell receptor (beta chain) was retrieved from a study of human versus mouse CDR3 diversity and MHC coevolution. Study as a whole: Reported immunoSEQ sensitivity was one in 200,000 T cells, with reduced amplification bias. Study-wide points: Humans had the largest estimated TCR beta repertoire, 1.5 million to 2 million clonotypes. The lowest clonal inequality scores came from most of the three human donors.

Only in-frame clones appear in the TCRdb table, and some are missing; sequencing was by immunoSEQ multiplex PCR. The sample lists fewer than 80,000 clones; about nine tenths were seen once. The V end lost 2 bases, the J end lost 5 bases, and 15 bases lay between the germline ends. Germline values: CDR1 MNHNY, CDR2 SVGAGI (reference sequence). The CDR3 has 16 residues. Remarks on this clone: The antigen is not known.

The gene calls are TRBV6-6 and TRBJ2-2; D perhaps matches TRBD1 (6 bases). This clonotype was obtained from a person aged 30-69 years in good health. The specimen sequenced was naive CD4+ T cells from blood. Indicated subset: CD45RO-negative CD62L-positive naive CD4 T cells. The CDR3 DNA sequence: TGTGCCAGCAGTTACGTTGGCAGGGGCAGGACCGGGGAGCTGTTTTTT. The encoded protein is CASSYVGRGRTGELFF.